A selection of T cell receptor beta chains follows, all from one sample in a study of cytomegalovirus exposure and HLA in healthy donors. The protocol was immunoSEQ multiplex PCR, while the TCRdb copy is restricted to in-frame clones and leaves out a portion. The sample records some 180,000 clones, 65% to 85% being singletons. Sample: PBMCs. These receptors all stem from a man aged 40-55 years in good health and CMV-seropositive. Each CDR3 is given with its conserved first and last residue. Fields, in order: V gene, clone size, D gene, J gene, CDR3 DNA, CDR3 protein. D genes are given only for firm matches. Only some rows state a clone size, as once, few, many or a class for expanded clones.

V: TRBV2; size: -; D: -; J: TRBJ2-1; DNA: TGTGCCAGCAGCCTACAGGGAGTCGATGAGCAGTTCTTC; CDR3: CASSLQGVDEQFF
V: TRBV9; size: -; D: -; J: TRBJ2-5; DNA: TGTGCCAGCAGCGTAATGGGCAGCCGCCAAGAGACCCAGTACTTC; CDR3: CASSVMGSRQETQYF
V: TRBV30; size: -; D: -; J: TRBJ2-7; DNA: TGTGCCTGGAGTCTAAGACAGCTAGAGCAGTACTTC; CDR3: CAWSLRQLEQYF
V: TRBV10-2; size: -; D: TRBD2; J: TRBJ2-7; DNA: TGCGCCAGCGTCCACACAGGCGGGAGTCTCTACTACGAGCAGTACTTC; CDR3: CASVHTGGSLYYEQYF
V: TRBV6-1; size: once; D: -; J: TRBJ1-2; DNA: TGTGCCAGCAGAGAGGGCTACACCTTC; CDR3: CASREGYTF
V: TRBV30; size: -; D: -; J: TRBJ1-2; DNA: TGTGCCTGGAAGGACAGCTATGGCTACACCTTC; CDR3: CAWKDSYGYTF
V: TRBV5-6; size: -; D: TRBD1; J: TRBJ1-2; DNA: TGTGCCAGCAGCCTGGGACAGGGGGCTAACTATGGCTACACCTTC; CDR3: CASSLGQGANYGYTF
V: TRBV5-1; size: -; D: -; J: TRBJ2-4; DNA: TGCGCCAGCAGCAGCGAACAGGGTTTGAAAAACATTCAGTACTTC; CDR3: CASSSEQGLKNIQYF
V: TRBV19; size: -; D: -; J: TRBJ1-4; DNA: TGTGCCAGTAGTAGTATAACTGCAACTAATGAAAAACTGTTTTTT; CDR3: CASSSITATNEKLFF
V: TRBV5-6; size: -; D: -; J: TRBJ2-3; DNA: TGTGCCAGCAGCCATCAGGGGATCACAGATACGCAGTATTTT; CDR3: CASSHQGITDTQYF
V: TRBV27; size: -; D: -; J: TRBJ1-4; DNA: TGTGCCAGCAGTCTTCTTTCTGAAGGGAGTGGGGAAAAACTGTTTTTT; CDR3: CASSLLSEGSGEKLFF
V: TRBV29-1; size: few; D: -; J: TRBJ1-1; DNA: TGCAGCGTGGGGAGGAACACTGAAGCTTTCTTT; CDR3: CSVGRNTEAFF
V: TRBV27; size: -; D: -; J: TRBJ2-2; DNA: TGTGCCAGCAGTCTCCTCACAAGAAACACCGGGGAGCTGTTTTTT; CDR3: CASSLLTRNTGELFF
V: TRBV6-1; size: -; D: TRBD2; J: TRBJ2-1; DNA: TGTGCCAGCTGGACTAGCGGGAGCTCCTACAATGAGCAGTTCTTC; CDR3: CASWTSGSSYNEQFF
V: TRBV7-8; size: -; D: TRBD1; J: TRBJ2-2; DNA: TGTGCCAGCAGCTTAGTTAGACCCGGACAGGTCGGCACCGGGGAGCTGTTTTTT; CDR3: CASSLVRPGQVGTGELFF
V: TRBV6-1; size: -; D: TRBD1; J: TRBJ1-2; DNA: TGTGCCAGCAGTGAAGTAGGGACAGGACGGTACGGCTACACCTTC; CDR3: CASSEVGTGRYGYTF
V: TRBV9; size: few; D: TRBD2; J: TRBJ2-7; DNA: TGTGCCAGCAGCAAAGTGGGAGGGCAACACGAGCAGTACTTC; CDR3: CASSKVGGQHEQYF
V: TRBV29-1; size: -; D: TRBD1; J: TRBJ1-2; DNA: TGCAGCGCCCCAGGGGGAGACTATGGCTACACCTTC; CDR3: CSAPGGDYGYTF
V: TRBV2; size: -; D: TRBD1; J: TRBJ1-2; DNA: TGTGCCAGCAGCGAGAGACAGGGAGTCTATGGCTACACCTTC; CDR3: CASSERQGVYGYTF
V: TRBV6-1; size: -; D: TRBD2; J: TRBJ2-2; DNA: TGTGCCAGCACTGCAGCGGGAGGGCGAGTCACCGGGGAGCTGTTTTTT; CDR3: CASTAAGGRVTGELFF
V: TRBV30; size: -; D: -; J: TRBJ1-1; DNA: TGTGCCTGGAGTCCGGGCGTCTCGGGAGTTGAAGCTTTCTTT; CDR3: CAWSPGVSGVEAFF
V: TRBV2; size: many; D: TRBD1; J: TRBJ1-1; DNA: TGTGCCAGCAGTAGGACAGGGGGCCACACTGAAGCTTTCTTT; CDR3: CASSRTGGHTEAFF
V: TRBV5-1; size: once; D: -; J: TRBJ2-7; DNA: TGCGCCAGCAGCTCACCCAGGGGAAGGTCCTACGAGCAGTACTTC; CDR3: CASSSPRGRSYEQYF
V: TRBV18; size: -; D: TRBD1; J: TRBJ2-7; DNA: TGTGCCAGCTCACCACTCGGCGGGACAGGGAGCTACGAGCAGTACTTC; CDR3: CASSPLGGTGSYEQYF
V: TRBV18; size: -; D: -; J: TRBJ2-7; DNA: TGTGCCAGCTCACTCGAGGATTTCTACGAGCAGTACTTC; CDR3: CASSLEDFYEQYF
V: TRBV7-6; size: -; D: -; J: TRBJ1-1; DNA: TGTGCCAGCCAGGAGAGGGTGAACACTGAAGCTTTCTTT; CDR3: CASQERVNTEAFF
V: TRBV7-2; size: -; D: -; J: TRBJ1-2; DNA: TGTGCCAGCAGCTTAGGCCCGGTGTGGGGCGGCTACACCTTC; CDR3: CASSLGPVWGGYTF
V: TRBV11-1; size: -; D: TRBD1; J: TRBJ2-1; DNA: TGTGCCAGCAGCTCGCGTCTACAGGGGCCCAGATACAATGAGCAGTTCTTC; CDR3: CASSSRLQGPRYNEQFF